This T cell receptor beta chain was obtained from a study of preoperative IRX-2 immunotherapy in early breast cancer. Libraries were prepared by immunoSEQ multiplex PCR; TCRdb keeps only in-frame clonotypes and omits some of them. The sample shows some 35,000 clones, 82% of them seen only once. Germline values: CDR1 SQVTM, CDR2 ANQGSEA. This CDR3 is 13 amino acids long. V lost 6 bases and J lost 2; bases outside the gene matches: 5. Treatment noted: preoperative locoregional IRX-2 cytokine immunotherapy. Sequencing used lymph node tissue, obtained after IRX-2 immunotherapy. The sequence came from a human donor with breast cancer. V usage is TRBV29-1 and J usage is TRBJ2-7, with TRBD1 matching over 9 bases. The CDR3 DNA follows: TGCAGCGTGACCGGGACAGGGACCTACGAGCAGTACTTC. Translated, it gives CSVTGTGTYEQYF.